What follows is one T cell receptor (beta chain) and its context. Within the sample, other DNA sequences also encode this same CDR3. Specified treatment: randomized to nivolumab then ipilimumab (arm A) or the reverse (arm B). V was pared by 3 bases and J by 6 bases, with 14 bases between. The germline gives CDR1 SGHRS, CDR2 YFSETQ. This CDR3 spans 14 amino acids. Method: immunoSEQ multiplex PCR; TCRdb's copy keeps in-frame clones and lacks some. The sample carries about 12,000 clones, 82% recorded once. The data were taken from a study of sequential checkpoint blockade in melanoma. Study overall: Maintenance nivolumab came after either treatment sequence.

The genes are TRBV5-1 and TRBJ2-3; maybe TRBD2 (5 bases). Sample: CD8+ T cells sorted from blood (inferred from file names), taken from a patient given nivolumab and ipilimumab in sequence. This receptor was obtained from a human donor with melanoma. CDR3 sequence: CASSSGSETDTQYF. CDR3 DNA sequence: TGCGCCAGCAGCTCGGGATCAGAGACGGATACGCAGTATTTT.